This T cell receptor beta chain was sequenced for a study of PD-L1 blockade in urothelial cancer (dated by TCRdb to between 2016 and 2019). Background for the entire study: Every patient began therapy around 2014 and was given atezolizumab 1,200 mg intravenously every 3 weeks. Blood samples were analyzed 3 weeks after the start of treatment (second dose) and 6 weeks after the start of treatment. Pretreatment tumor samples and matched peripheral blood, collected serially before and after atezolizumab treatment, underwent TCR sequencing. Under 10 patients reached durable clinical benefit, while 20 or so patients did not. Patients had an ECOG performance status of 0 or 1 and had received between 0 and 3 prior chemotherapy regimens. In the same patients who had TCR sequencing, pretreatment tumors also underwent whole exome sequencing and RNA sequencing. Durable clinical benefit meant progression-free survival longer than 6 months, and TCR features were also tested against progression-free and overall survival. Blood samples gave median yields of around 140,000 T cells and more than 80,000 unique TCRs, along with a median clonality of roughly 0.08. The study, an exploratory multi-omic analysis, examined somatic, immune and clinical correlates of response to PD-L1 blockade with atezolizumab in urothelial cancer. Pretreatment blood TCR-seq was available for nearly 30 patients, at least one posttreatment blood collection was obtained for approximately 25 patients, and tumor TCR-seq was available for approximately 25 patients. About nine tenths of the roughly 29 patients were males with bladder-origin urothelial cancer, and 18 of 29 reported a prior smoking history. Study-level results and caveats: Greater expansion of tumor-associated TCR clones in peripheral blood 3 weeks after the start of treatment was observed in patients with durable benefit (n ≈ 22, p = 0.022). Improved progression-free and overall survival was found to be associated with pretreatment peripheral blood TCR clonality below the median. Because the sample size was small (n ≈ 30) and many exploratory analyses were performed, the results are intended to be hypothesis-generating.

To estimate absolute template abundance from read counts, synthetic TCR analog templates were spiked into each PCR. The immunoSEQ assay used bias-controlled V and J gene primers to amplify TCRbeta CDR3 regions from genomic DNA. Sequencing of rearranged TCRbeta segments was done at approximately 20X coverage. The study's own analysis went as follows. Clustering was used to correct sequencing errors, and CDR3s were annotated against IMGT so that V, D and J genes could be assigned. Downstream analyses used only productive TCRbeta rearrangements, leaving out any out-of-frame or stop-codon sequences. Clonality was calculated as one minus the Shannon entropy normalized by the log of the number of unique productive sequences. Clones differing between time points or between blood and tumor were identified by Fisher's exact test with Benjamini-Hochberg correction at adjusted p below 0.01. Entries here come from immuneACCESS through TCRdb and include only in-frame sequences with V and J called. Some clones fail to appear in such tables; in the studies checked, an unresolved V gene covers under half of the shortfall, and the cause of the remainder is unknown. Clone size and V and J calls were adopted from that table, with D and trimming inferred from the DNA. Recorded for this sample are tens of thousands of clones; approximately 87% of them occurred a single time. Clones ranked in the top ten supply around 4.8% of the sample.

According to the germline V gene, CDR1 reads SQVTM and CDR2 reads ANQGSEA. The V end gives up 7 bases and the J end 1 base, leaving 4 bases in the junction not matched to a gene. The CDR3, from cysteine to phenylalanine, totals 14 residues. The sequence is cut down to CDR3 DNA, 42 bases in frame from base 1. On this clone itself: Its target antigen remains unknown. Base qualities are not provided; no much larger clone lies one nucleotide away.

The time point label of this sample denotes: pretreatment peripheral blood. The cohort included roughly 29 patients with locally advanced or metastatic urothelial carcinoma who were treated at Memorial Sloan Kettering on a trial protocol. Peripheral blood mononuclear cells were collected pretreatment and during treatment, with between 1 and 8 total time points per patient. The Qiagen DNeasy Blood extraction kit was used to purify genomic DNA from total PBMCs and tumor samples. PBMCs were collected pretreatment and during treatment and were isolated and stored as previously described. The sequence derives from a man aged 70 or older with urothelial cancer. The source was PBMCs, collected around atezolizumab (anti-PD-L1) treatment. In this chain, TRBV29-1 is recombined with TRBJ2-2, with 9 middle bases fitting TRBD1. This receptor carries the CDR3 CSAGQGLNTGELFF. The DNA is TGCAGCGCCGGACAGGGGTTGAACACCGGGGAGCTGTTTTTT.